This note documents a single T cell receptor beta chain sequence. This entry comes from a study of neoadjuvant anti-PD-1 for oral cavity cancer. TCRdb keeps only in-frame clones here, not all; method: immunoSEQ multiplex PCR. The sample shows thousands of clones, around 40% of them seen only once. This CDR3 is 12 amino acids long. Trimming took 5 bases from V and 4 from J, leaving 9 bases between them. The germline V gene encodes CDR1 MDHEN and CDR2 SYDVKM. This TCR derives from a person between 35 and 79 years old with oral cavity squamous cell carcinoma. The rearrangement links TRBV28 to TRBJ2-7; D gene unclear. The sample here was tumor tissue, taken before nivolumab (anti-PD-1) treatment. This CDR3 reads CASSPAHYEQYF. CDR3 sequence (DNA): TGTGCCAGCAGTCCCGCACATTACGAGCAGTACTTC.